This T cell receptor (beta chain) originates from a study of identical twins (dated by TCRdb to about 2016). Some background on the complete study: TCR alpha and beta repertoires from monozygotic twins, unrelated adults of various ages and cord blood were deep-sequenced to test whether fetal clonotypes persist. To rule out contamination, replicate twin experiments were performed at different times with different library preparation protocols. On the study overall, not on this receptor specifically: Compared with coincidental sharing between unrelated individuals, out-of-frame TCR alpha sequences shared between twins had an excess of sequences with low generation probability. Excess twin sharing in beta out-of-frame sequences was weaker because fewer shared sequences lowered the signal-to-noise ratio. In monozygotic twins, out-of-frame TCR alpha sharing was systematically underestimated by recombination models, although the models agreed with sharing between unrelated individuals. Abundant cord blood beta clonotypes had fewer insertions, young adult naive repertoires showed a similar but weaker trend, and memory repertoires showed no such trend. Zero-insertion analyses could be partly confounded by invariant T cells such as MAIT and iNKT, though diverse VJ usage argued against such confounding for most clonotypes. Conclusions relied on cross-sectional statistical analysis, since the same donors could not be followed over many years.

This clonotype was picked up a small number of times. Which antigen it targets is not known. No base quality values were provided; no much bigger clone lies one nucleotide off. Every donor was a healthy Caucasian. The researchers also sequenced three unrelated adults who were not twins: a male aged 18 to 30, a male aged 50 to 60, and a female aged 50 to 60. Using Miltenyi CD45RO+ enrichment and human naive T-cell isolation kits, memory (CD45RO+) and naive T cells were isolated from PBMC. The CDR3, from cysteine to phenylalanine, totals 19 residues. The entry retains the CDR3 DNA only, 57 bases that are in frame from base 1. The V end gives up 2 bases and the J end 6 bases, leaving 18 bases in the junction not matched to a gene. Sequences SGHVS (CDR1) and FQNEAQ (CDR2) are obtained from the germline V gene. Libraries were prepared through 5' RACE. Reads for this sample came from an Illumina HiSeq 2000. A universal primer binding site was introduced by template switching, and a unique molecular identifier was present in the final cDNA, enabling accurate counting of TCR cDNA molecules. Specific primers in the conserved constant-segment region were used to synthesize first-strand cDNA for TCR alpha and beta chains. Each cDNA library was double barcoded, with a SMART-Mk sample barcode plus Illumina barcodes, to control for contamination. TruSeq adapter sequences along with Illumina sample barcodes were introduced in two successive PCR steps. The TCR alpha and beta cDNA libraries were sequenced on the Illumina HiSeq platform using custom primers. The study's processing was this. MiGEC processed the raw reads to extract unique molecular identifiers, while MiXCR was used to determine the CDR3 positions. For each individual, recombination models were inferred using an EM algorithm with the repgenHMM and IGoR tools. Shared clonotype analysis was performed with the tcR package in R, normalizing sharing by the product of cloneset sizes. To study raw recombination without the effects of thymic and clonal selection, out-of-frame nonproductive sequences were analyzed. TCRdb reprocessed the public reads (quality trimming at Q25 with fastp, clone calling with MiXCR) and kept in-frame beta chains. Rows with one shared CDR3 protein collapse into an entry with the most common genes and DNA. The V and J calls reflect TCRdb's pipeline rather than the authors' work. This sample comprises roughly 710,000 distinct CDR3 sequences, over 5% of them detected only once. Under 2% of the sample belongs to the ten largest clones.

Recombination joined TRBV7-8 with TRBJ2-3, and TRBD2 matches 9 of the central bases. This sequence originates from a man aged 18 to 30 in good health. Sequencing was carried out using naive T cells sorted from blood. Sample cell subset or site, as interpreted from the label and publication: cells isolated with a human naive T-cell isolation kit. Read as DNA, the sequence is TGTGCCAGCAGCTTAAGGGGAGCGGGGGGATCCGGTATAAGGGATACGCAGTATTTT. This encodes CASSLRGAGGSGIRDTQYF.